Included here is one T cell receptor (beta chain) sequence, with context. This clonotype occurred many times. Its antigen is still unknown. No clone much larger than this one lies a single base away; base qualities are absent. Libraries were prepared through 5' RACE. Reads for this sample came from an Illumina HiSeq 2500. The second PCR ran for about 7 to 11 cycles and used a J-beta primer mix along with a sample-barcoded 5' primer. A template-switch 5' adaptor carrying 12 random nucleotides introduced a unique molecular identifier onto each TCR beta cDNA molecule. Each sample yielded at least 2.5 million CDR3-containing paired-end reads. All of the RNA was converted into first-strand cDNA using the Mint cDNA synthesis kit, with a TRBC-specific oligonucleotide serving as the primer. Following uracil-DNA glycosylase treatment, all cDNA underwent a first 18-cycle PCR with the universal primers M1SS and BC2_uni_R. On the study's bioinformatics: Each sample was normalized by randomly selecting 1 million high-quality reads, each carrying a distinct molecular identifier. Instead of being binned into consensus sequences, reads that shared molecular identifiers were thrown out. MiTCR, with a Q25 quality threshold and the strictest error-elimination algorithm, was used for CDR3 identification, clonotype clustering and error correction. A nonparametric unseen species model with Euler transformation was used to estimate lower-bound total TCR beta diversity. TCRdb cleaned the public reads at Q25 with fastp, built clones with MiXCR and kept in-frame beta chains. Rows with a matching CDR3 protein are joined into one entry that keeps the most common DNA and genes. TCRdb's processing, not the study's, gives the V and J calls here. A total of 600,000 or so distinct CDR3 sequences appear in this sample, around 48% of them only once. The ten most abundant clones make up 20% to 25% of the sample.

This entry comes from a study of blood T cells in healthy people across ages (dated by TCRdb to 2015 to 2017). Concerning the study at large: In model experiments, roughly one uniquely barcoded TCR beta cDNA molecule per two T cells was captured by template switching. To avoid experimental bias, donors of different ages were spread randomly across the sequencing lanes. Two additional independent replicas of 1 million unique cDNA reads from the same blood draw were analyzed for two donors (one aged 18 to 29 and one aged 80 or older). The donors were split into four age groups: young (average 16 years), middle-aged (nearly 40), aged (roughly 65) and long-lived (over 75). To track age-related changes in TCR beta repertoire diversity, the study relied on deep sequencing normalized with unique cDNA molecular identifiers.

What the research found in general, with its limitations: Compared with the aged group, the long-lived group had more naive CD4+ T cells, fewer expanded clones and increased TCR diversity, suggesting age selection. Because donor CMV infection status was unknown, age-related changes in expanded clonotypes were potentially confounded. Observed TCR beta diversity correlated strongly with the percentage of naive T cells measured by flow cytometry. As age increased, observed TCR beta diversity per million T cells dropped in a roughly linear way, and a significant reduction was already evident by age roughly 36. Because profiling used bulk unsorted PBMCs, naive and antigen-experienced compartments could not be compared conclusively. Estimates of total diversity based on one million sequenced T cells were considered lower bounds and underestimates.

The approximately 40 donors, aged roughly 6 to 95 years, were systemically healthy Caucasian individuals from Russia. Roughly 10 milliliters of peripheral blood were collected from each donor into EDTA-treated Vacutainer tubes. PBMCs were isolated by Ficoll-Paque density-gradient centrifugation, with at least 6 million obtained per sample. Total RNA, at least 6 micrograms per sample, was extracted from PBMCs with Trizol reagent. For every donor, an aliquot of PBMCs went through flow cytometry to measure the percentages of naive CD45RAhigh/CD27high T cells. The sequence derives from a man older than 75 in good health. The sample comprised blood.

The nucleotides read TGTGCCAGCAGTTACTCCGTAGGGACCTACGAGCAGTACTTC. It is translated as CASSYSVGTYEQYF. The chain is assembled from TRBV6-5 and TRBJ2-7, with the D gene not clear enough to name. The germline V gene yields MNHEY for CDR1 and SVGAGI for CDR2. Reading from cysteine to phenylalanine, the CDR3 counts 14 amino acids. The retained sequence is limited to the CDR3, 42 bases, with the frame set at the first base. The junction carries 8 bases between V and J, which are trimmed by 0 bases and 2 bases respectively.